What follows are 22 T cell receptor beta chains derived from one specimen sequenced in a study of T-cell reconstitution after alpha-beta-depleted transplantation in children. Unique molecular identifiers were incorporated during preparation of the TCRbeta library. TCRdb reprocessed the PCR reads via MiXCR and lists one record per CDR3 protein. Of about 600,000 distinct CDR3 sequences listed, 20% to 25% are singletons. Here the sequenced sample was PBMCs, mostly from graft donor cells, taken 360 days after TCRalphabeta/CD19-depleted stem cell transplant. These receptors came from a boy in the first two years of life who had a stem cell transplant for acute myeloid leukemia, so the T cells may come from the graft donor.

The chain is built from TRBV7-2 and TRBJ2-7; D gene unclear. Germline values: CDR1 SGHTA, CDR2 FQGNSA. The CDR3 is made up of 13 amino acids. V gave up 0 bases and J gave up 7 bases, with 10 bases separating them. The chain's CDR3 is CASSLAPLWEQYF. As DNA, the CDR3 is TGTGCCAGCAGCTTAGCCCCCTTGTGGGAGCAGTACTTC.

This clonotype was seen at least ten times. CDR3 DNA sequence: TGCAGCGTTGGAACAGGCCTTCGGGCTTTCTTT. Its protein is CSVGTGLRAFF. V is TRBV29-1 and J is TRBJ1-1, with a tentative D call TRBD1 (5 bases). Trimming shortened V by 4 bases and J by 11 bases, and 14 bases separated the two germline ends. Germline values: CDR1 SQVTM, CDR2 ANQGSEA. CDR3 length: 11 amino acids.

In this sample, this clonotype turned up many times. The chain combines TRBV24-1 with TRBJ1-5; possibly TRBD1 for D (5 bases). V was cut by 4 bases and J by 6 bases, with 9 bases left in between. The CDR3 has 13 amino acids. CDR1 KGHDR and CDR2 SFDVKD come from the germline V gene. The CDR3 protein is CATSEGARQPQHF. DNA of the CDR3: TGTGCCACCAGTGAAGGGGCACGTCAGCCCCAGCATTTT.

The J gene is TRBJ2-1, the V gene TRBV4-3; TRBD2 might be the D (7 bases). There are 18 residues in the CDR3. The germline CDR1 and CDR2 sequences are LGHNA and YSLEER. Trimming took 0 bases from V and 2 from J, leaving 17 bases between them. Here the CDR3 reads CASSQEGGGIPTYNEQFF. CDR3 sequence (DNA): TGCGCCAGCAGCCAAGAAGGGGGGGGGATTCCTACCTACAATGAGCAGTTCTTC.

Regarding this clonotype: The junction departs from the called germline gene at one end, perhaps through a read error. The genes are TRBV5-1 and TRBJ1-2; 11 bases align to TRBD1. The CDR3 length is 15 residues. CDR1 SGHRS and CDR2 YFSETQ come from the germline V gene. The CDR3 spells CASSNSGQGAGGYTF. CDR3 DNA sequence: TGCGCCAGCAGCAATTCCGGACAGGGGGCCGGCGGCTACACCTTT.

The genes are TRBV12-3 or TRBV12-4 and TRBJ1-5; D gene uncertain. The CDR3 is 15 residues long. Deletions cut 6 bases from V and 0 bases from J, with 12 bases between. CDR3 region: CASSRWANSNQPQHF. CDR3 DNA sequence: TGTGCCAGCAGCCGCTGGGCCAATAGCAATCAGCCCCAGCATTTT.

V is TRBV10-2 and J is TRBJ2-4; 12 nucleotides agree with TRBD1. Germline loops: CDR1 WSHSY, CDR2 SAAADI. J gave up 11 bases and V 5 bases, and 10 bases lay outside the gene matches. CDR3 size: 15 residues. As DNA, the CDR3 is TGCGCCAGCAGTCGGAGGGGACAGGGGGCAACCTTTCAGTACTTC. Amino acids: CASSRRGQGATFQYF.

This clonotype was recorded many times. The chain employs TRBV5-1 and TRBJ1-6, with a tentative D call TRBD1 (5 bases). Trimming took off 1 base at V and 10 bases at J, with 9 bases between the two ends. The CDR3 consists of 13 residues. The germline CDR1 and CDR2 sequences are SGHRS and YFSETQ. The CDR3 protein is CASSLSGGSPLHF. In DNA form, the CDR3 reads TGCGCCAGCAGCTTGAGTGGGGGGTCACCCCTCCACTTT.

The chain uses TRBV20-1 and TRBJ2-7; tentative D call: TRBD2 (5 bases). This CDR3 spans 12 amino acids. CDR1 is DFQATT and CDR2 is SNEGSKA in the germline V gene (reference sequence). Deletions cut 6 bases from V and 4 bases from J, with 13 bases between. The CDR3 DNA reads TGCAGTGCCCTGGACTTCCAATACGAGCAGTACTTC. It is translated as CSALDFQYEQYF.

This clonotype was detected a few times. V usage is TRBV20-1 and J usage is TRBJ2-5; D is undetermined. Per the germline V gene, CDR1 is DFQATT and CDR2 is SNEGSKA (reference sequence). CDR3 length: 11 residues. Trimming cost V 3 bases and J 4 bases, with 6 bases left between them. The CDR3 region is CSARLIETQYF. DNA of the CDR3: TGCAGTGCTAGGCTGATAGAGACCCAGTACTTC.

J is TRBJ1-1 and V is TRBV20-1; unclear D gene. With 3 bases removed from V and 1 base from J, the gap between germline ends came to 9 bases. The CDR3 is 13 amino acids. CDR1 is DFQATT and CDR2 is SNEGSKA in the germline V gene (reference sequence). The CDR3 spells CSARKVTNTEAFF. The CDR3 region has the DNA TGCAGTGCTAGGAAAGTGACGAACACTGAAGCTTTCTTT.

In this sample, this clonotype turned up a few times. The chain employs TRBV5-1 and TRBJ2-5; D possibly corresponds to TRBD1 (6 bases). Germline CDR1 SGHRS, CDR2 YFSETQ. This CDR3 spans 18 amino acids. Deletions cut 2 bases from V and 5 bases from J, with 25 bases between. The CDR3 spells CASSFLGQITGMGETQYF. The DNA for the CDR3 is TGCGCCAGCAGCTTTCTAGGACAGATCACAGGAATGGGGGAGACCCAGTACTTC.

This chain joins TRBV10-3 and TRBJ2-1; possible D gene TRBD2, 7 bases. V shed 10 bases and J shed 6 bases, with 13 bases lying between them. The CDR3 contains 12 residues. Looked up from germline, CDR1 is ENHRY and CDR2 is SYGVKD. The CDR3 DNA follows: TGTGCCACCTCGGGGGGCCCCAATGAGCAGTTCTTC. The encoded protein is CATSGGPNEQFF.

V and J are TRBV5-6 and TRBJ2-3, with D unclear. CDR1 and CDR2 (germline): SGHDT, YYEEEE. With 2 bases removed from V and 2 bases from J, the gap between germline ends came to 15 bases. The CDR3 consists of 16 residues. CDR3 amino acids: CASSFLHRTNTDTQYF. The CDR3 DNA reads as TGTGCCAGCAGCTTTTTGCACAGAACAAACACAGATACGCAGTATTTT.

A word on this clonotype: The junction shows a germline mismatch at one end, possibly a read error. The CDR3 sequence: CASSPGGLIF. The DNA for the CDR3 is TGTGCCAGCAGCCCCGGGGGGCTTATCTTT. V and J are TRBV12-3 or TRBV12-4 and TRBJ1-1; TRBD1 is a possible D gene (6 bases). The CDR3 loop spans 10 amino acids.

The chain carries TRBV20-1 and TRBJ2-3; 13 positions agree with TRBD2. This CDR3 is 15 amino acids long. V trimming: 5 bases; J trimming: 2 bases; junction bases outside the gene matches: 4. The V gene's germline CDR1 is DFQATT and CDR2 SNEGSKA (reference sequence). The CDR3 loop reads CSAGGLAGYTDTQYF. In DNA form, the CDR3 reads TGCAGTGCTGGGGGACTAGCGGGGTACACAGATACGCAGTATTTT.

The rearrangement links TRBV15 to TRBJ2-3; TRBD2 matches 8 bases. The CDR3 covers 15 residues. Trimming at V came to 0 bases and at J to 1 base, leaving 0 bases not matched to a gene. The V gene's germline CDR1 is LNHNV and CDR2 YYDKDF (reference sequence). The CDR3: CATSRERGGTDTQYF. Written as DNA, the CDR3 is TGTGCCACCAGCAGAGAGCGGGGGGGCACAGATACGCAGTATTTT.

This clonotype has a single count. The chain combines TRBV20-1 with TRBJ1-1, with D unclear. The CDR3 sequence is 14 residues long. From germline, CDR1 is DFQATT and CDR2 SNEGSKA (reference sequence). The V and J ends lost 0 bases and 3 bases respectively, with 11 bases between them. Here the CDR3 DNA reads TGCAGTGCTAGAGAGACTGGACTGCACACTGAAGCTTTCTTT. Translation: CSARETGLHTEAFF.

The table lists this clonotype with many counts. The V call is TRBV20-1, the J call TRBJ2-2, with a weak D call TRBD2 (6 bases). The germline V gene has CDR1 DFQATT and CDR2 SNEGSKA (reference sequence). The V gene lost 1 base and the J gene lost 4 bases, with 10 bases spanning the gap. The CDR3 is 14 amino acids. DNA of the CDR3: TGCAGTGCTAGAGCTTCGGAGGGCACCGGGGAGCTGTTTTTT. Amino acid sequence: CSARASEGTGELFF.

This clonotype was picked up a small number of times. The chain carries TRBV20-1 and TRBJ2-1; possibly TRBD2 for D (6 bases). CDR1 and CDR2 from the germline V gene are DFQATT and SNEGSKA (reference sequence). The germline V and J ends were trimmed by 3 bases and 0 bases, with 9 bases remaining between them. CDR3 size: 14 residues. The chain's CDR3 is CSASGRGSYNEQFF. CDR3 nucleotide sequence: TGCAGTGCTAGCGGGCGGGGCTCCTACAATGAGCAGTTCTTC.

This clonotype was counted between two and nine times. The CDR3 loop is CASLRTRSTDTQYF. DNA of the CDR3: TGTGCCAGCTTACGGACCAGGAGCACAGATACGCAGTATTTT. This chain connects TRBV28 to TRBJ2-3; D gene ambiguous. The CDR3 loop spans 14 amino acids. Trimming took 8 bases from V and 0 from J, leaving 12 bases between them. CDR1 is MDHEN, CDR2 SYDVKM, per germline.

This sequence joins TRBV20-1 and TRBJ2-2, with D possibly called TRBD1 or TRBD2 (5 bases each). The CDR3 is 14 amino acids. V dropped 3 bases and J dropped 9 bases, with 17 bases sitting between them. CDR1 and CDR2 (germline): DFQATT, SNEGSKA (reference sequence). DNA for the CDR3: TGCAGTGCTAGGGGACGTTGCGCGTTGTGGGAGCTGTTTTTT. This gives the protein CSARGRCALWELFF.